This is a list of T cell receptor beta chains from one sample in a study of blood T cells in healthy people across ages. TCRdb re-derived calls from the 5' RACE reads in MiXCR, one entry per CDR3 protein. The repertoire has fewer than 950,000 distinct CDR3 sequences, about 37% of them found once; the top ten carry 13%. The sequenced material came from blood. These receptors were obtained from a man younger than 35 in good health. Each CDR3 is given with its conserved first and last residue. A D gene is named only where the DNA matches it firmly. Clone size is shown for a subset of rows, as once, few, many or a class of expanded clone.

cdr3_length clone_size j_call d_call v_call cdr3_aa cdr3_nt
16 . TRBJ2-2 TRBD2 TRBV29-1 CSASRWTSGEFGELFF TGCAGCGCTTCACGGTGGACTAGCGGGGAATTCGGGGAGCTGTTTTTT
10 few TRBJ2-7 . TRBV10-3 CATLEDEQYF TGTGCCACTCTCGAGGACGAGCAGTACTTC
15 few TRBJ1-5 . TRBV9 CASSSGGGLDQPQHF TGTGCCAGCAGCTCCGGCGGGGGGCTTGATCAGCCCCAGCATTTT
15 . TRBJ2-2 TRBD1 TRBV12-3/TRBV12-4 CASRPQGFRTGELFF TGTGCCAGCAGACCACAGGGGTTTCGTACCGGGGAGCTGTTTTTT
13 few TRBJ2-2 . TRBV29-1 CSVRVENTGELFF TGCAGCGTTAGGGTTGAGAACACCGGGGAGCTGTTTTTT
16 . TRBJ1-1 TRBD1 TRBV6-5 CASRRQGPVVNTEAFF TGTGCCAGCAGGAGACAGGGCCCTGTCGTGAACACTGAAGCTTTCTTT
16 few TRBJ2-3 TRBD1 TRBV10-3 CAISRQGRSNTDTQYF TGTGCCATCAGCCGACAGGGCCGGTCCAACACAGATACGCAGTATTTT
16 few TRBJ2-7 TRBD1 TRBV5-1 CASSLGGTGSYNEQYF TGCGCCAGCAGCTTGGGGGGGACAGGATCCTACAATGAGCAGTACTTC
13 few TRBJ1-1 TRBD1 TRBV5-1 CASSLARDREAFF TGCGCCAGCAGCTTGGCCCGGGACAGGGAAGCTTTCTTT
12 few TRBJ1-2 . TRBV3-1 CASSQAGHGYTF TGTGCCAGCAGCCAAGCGGGTCATGGCTACACCTTC
17 . TRBJ1-6 . TRBV7-9 CASSFPSIGGESSPLHF TGTGCCAGCAGCTTCCCGTCTATCGGGGGCGAAAGTTCACCCCTCCACTTT
13 few TRBJ2-3 . TRBV6-2/TRBV6-3 CASNYRETDTQYF TGTGCCAGCAATTACAGGGAAACAGATACGCAGTATTTT
14 . TRBJ2-3 . TRBV5-5 CASSATKGTDTQYF TGTGCCAGCAGCGCAACGAAGGGAACAGATACGCAGTATTTT
14 many TRBJ2-1 TRBD2 TRBV4-1 CASSWGLAGYEQFF TGCGCCAGCAGCTGGGGACTAGCGGGGTATGAGCAGTTCTTC
14 once TRBJ2-3 TRBD2 TRBV12-3/TRBV12-4 CASSWAGASDTQYF TGTGCCAGCAGTTGGGCGGGAGCATCAGATACGCAGTATTTT
15 . TRBJ2-5 . TRBV7-2 CASSLYASDGETQYF TGTGCTAGCAGCTTATATGCTAGCGATGGAGAGACCCAGTACTTC
15 . TRBJ2-3 . TRBV27 CASSLVRGVTDTQYF TGTGCCAGCAGTTTAGTGCGGGGCGTCACAGATACGCAGTATTTT
15 . TRBJ1-2 TRBD1 TRBV19 CASNNGQGRGYGYTF TGTGCCAGTAATAACGGACAGGGGAGAGGCTATGGCTACACCTTC
16 few TRBJ2-1 TRBD1 TRBV7-9 CASSGPRQGRDNEQFF TGTGCCAGCAGCGGTCCCCGACAGGGAAGGGACAATGAGCAGTTCTTC
15 . TRBJ2-3 TRBD2 TRBV7-2 CASSLPLAGGDTQYF TGTGCCAGCAGCTTACCACTAGCGGGGGGGGATACGCAGTATTTT
17 . TRBJ2-2 TRBD1 TRBV7-6 CASSFQLQGANTGELFF TGTGCCAGCAGCTTCCAGTTACAGGGGGCTAACACCGGGGAGCTGTTTTTT
14 many TRBJ2-1 . TRBV7-9 CASSGPEGGNEQFF TGTGCCAGCAGCGGCCCGGAGGGGGGAAATGAGCAGTTCTTC
15 few TRBJ1-1 . TRBV9 CASSPAGNINTEAFF TGTGCCAGCAGCCCGGCAGGGAATATAAACACTGAAGCTTTCTTT
13 . TRBJ1-1 . TRBV7-2 CASSRKMNTEAFF TGTGCCAGCAGCCGGAAAATGAACACTGAAGCTTTCTTT
12 . TRBJ2-7 . TRBV25-1 CASRGVVYEQYF TGTGCCAGCAGGGGCGTCGTCTACGAGCAGTACTTC
15 . TRBJ2-2 . TRBV7-9 CASSLGTVNTGELFF TGTGCCAGCAGCTTAGGGACAGTCAACACCGGGGAGCTGTTTTTT
16 many TRBJ1-4 . TRBV9 CASSGAAGGEDEKLFF TGTGCCAGCAGCGGGGCGGCGGGGGGCGAGGATGAAAAACTGTTTTTT
14 . TRBJ2-5 TRBD2 TRBV5-1 CASSLAQLANEQYF TGCGCCAGCAGCTTGGCACAACTAGCGAATGAGCAGTACTTC
13 . TRBJ2-7 . TRBV2 CASGGDGPYEQYF TGTGCCAGCGGGGGCGATGGACCTTACGAGCAGTACTTC
13 few TRBJ1-2 . TRBV4-1 CASSHLAKRGYTF TGCGCCAGCAGCCACTTGGCGAAGAGAGGCTACACCTTC
12 once TRBJ1-2 . TRBV7-9 CASTLGTYGYTF TGTGCCAGCACCCTTGGTACATATGGCTACACCTTC
16 . TRBJ1-4 . TRBV7-2 CASSLAAGGGNEKLFF TGTGCCAGCAGCCTCGCAGCTGGGGGGGGGAATGAAAAACTGTTTTTT
14 once TRBJ2-5 . TRBV5-4 CASGRQSGQETQYF TGTGCCAGCGGGAGACAGTCGGGCCAAGAGACCCAGTACTTC
14 . TRBJ2-5 . TRBV12-3/TRBV12-4 CASRPVVGAGEQYF TGTGCCAGCAGACCGGTCGTTGGGGCTGGTGAGCAGTACTTC
18 . TRBJ2-3 TRBD1 TRBV12-3/TRBV12-4 CASSPSTGLRSSTDMQYF TGTGCCAGCAGTCCCTCGACAGGGCTTAGATCTAGCACAGATATGCAATATTTT
15 . TRBJ2-3 . TRBV7-2 CASSLGTLSTDTQYF TGTGCCAGCAGCTTAGGGACCCTCAGCACAGATACGCAGTATTTT
16 . TRBJ1-2 TRBD1 TRBV4-2 CASSHPTTGGNYGHTF TGTGCCAGCAGCCACCCCACAACAGGGGGGAACTATGGCCACACCTTC
15 . TRBJ2-5 . TRBV5-1 CASSLDGARQETQYF TGCGCCAGCAGCTTGGATGGAGCCCGGCAAGAGACCCAGTACTTC
14 . TRBJ1-1 . TRBV13 CASSPPGPNTEAFF TGTGCCAGCAGCCCACCCGGGCCGAACACTGAAGCTTTCTTT
14 few TRBJ2-5 . TRBV7-2 CASSLSELQETQYF TGTGCCAGCAGCTTATCCGAGCTCCAAGAGACCCAGTACTTC
14 . TRBJ1-2 . TRBV20-1 CSAHINIGTQHYTF TGCAGTGCACATATAAACATTGGGACGCAGCATTACACCTTC
14 few TRBJ2-3 TRBD2 TRBV5-1 CASRDLSGGDTQYF TGCGCCAGCAGAGATCTTTCGGGGGGAGATACGCAGTATTTT
14 . TRBJ1-1 . TRBV3-1 CASSRKTMDTEAFF TGTGCCAGCAGCCGGAAGACCATGGACACTGAAGCTTTCTTT
15 . TRBJ2-3 TRBD1 TRBV7-2 CASSLDGTEDDTQYF TGTGCCAGCAGCTTAGATGGGACAGAAGATGATACGCAGTATTTT
16 . TRBJ2-7 TRBD1 TRBV12-3/TRBV12-4 CASSLSRDRASYEQYF TGTGCCAGCAGTTTGTCAAGGGACAGGGCATCCTACGAGCAGTACTTC
16 many TRBJ2-1 . TRBV12-3/TRBV12-4 CASSSYGGRSYNEQFF TGTGCCAGCAGTTCCTACGGGGGCCGCTCCTACAATGAGCAGTTCTTC
16 few TRBJ2-7 . TRBV4-1 CASSQISPRAYNEQYF TGCGCCAGCAGCCAGATTAGTCCTCGGGCCTACAATGAGCAGTACTTC
11 once TRBJ1-4 . TRBV20-1 CRAGVEEKLFF TGCAGGGCCGGGGTCGAGGAAAAACTGTTTTTT
13 . TRBJ2-5 TRBD2 TRBV29-1 CSALAGASREQYF TGCAGCGCCTTAGCGGGGGCCTCGAGAGAGCAGTACTTC
22 few TRBJ2-1 TRBD2 TRBV24-1 CATSDLKLSTSGGSSSYNEQFF TGTGCCACCAGTGATTTAAAGCTTTCTACTAGCGGGGGGTCGAGCTCCTACAATGAGCAGTTCTTC
14 . TRBJ2-2 . TRBV5-4 CASSLQEAAGELFF TGTGCCAGCAGCTTACAGGAGGCCGCCGGGGAGCTGTTTTTT
15 few TRBJ2-2 TRBD1 TRBV12-3/TRBV12-4 CASSSSPRGRGELFF TGTGCCAGCAGTTCTTCCCCCAGGGGGCGGGGGGAGCTGTTTTTT
14 . TRBJ1-1 . TRBV29-1 CSVEDLGGDTEAFF TGCAGCGTTGAAGACCTGGGGGGGGACACTGAAGCTTTCTTT